This T cell receptor (beta chain) was sequenced during a study of T-cell memory formation after mild COVID-19. General study findings and limits: In pre-infection memory, a portion of responding clones appeared, which suggested that cross-reactive memory joined.

TCRdb fed the 5' RACE reads into MiXCR, producing one record per CDR3 protein. The sample yields some 40,000 distinct CDR3 sequences, nearly 9.5% seen once. About this clonotype: Antigen unknown.

Germline lookup yields CDR1 DFQATT and CDR2 SNEGSKA (reference sequence). The CDR3 runs to 12 residues. V was shortened by 6 bases and J by 1 base, with 9 bases between the two germline ends. This clonotype was obtained from an adult woman who had mild COVID-19 (a few samples of this study predate the infection). Cell type and time point are not known. Sequences were obtained from PBMCs or a T cell subset sorted from them (not recorded which). The rearrangement uses TRBV20-1 and TRBJ1-1; D is uncertain. The CDR3 sequence is CSASRTNTEAFF. In DNA form, the CDR3 reads TGCAGTGCGTCTAGGACGAACACTGAAGCTTTCTTT.